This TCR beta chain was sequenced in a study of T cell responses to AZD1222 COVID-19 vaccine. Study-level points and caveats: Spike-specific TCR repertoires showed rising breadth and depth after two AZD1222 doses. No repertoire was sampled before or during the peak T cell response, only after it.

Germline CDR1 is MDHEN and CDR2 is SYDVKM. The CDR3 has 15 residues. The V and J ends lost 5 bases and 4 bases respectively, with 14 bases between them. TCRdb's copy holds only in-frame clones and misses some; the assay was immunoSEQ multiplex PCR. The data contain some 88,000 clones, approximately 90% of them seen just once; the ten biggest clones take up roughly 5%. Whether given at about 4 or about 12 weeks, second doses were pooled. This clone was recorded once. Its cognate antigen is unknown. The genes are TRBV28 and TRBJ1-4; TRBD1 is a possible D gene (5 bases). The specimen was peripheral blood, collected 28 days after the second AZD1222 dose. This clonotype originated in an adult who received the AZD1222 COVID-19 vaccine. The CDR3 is CASSPPAGNNEKLFF. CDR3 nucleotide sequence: TGTGCCAGCAGTCCTCCGGCAGGGAATAATGAAAAACTGTTTTTT.